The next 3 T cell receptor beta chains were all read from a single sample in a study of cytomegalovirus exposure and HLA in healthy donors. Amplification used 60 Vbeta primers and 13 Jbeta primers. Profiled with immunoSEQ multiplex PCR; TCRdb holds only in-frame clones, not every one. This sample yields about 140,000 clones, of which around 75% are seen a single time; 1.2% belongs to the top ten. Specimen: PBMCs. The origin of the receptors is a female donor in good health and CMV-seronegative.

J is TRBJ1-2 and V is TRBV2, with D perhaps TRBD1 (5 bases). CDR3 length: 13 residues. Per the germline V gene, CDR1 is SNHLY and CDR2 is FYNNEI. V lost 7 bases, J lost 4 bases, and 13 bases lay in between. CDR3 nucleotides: TGTGCCAGCACGGGAGGCGGGGGCTATGGCTACACCTTC. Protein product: CASTGGGGYGYTF.

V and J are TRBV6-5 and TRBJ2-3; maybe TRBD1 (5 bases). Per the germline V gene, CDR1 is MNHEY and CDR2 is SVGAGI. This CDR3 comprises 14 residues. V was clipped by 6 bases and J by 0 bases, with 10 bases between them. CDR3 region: CASRLTVSTDTQYF. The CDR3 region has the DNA TGTGCCAGCAGATTGACAGTTAGCACAGATACGCAGTATTTT.

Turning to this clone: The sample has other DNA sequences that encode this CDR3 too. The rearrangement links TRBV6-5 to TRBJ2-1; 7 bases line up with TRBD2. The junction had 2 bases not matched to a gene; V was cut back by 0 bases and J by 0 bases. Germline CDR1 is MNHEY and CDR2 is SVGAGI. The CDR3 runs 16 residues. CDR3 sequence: CASSYSGGSSYNEQFF. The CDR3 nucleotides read TGTGCCAGCAGTTACTCCGGCGGGAGCTCCTACAATGAGCAGTTCTTC.